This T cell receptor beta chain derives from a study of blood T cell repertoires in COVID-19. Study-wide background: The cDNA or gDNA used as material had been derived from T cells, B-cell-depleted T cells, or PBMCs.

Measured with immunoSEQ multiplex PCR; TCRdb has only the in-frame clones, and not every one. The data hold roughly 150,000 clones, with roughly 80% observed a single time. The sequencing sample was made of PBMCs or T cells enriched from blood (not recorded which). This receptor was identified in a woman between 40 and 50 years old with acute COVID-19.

The CDR3 region is CASSRGTGGPLQETQYF. CDR3 DNA: TGTGCCAGCAGCCGGGGGACAGGAGGACCTCTCCAAGAGACCCAGTACTTC. The chain is built from TRBV3-1 (or the pseudogene TRBV3-2) and TRBJ2-5, with 8 bases that match TRBD1. Germline V gives CDR1 LGHDT, CDR2 YNNKEL (reference sequence). CDR3 length: 17 amino acids. V lost 4 bases and J lost 1; bases outside the gene matches: 11.